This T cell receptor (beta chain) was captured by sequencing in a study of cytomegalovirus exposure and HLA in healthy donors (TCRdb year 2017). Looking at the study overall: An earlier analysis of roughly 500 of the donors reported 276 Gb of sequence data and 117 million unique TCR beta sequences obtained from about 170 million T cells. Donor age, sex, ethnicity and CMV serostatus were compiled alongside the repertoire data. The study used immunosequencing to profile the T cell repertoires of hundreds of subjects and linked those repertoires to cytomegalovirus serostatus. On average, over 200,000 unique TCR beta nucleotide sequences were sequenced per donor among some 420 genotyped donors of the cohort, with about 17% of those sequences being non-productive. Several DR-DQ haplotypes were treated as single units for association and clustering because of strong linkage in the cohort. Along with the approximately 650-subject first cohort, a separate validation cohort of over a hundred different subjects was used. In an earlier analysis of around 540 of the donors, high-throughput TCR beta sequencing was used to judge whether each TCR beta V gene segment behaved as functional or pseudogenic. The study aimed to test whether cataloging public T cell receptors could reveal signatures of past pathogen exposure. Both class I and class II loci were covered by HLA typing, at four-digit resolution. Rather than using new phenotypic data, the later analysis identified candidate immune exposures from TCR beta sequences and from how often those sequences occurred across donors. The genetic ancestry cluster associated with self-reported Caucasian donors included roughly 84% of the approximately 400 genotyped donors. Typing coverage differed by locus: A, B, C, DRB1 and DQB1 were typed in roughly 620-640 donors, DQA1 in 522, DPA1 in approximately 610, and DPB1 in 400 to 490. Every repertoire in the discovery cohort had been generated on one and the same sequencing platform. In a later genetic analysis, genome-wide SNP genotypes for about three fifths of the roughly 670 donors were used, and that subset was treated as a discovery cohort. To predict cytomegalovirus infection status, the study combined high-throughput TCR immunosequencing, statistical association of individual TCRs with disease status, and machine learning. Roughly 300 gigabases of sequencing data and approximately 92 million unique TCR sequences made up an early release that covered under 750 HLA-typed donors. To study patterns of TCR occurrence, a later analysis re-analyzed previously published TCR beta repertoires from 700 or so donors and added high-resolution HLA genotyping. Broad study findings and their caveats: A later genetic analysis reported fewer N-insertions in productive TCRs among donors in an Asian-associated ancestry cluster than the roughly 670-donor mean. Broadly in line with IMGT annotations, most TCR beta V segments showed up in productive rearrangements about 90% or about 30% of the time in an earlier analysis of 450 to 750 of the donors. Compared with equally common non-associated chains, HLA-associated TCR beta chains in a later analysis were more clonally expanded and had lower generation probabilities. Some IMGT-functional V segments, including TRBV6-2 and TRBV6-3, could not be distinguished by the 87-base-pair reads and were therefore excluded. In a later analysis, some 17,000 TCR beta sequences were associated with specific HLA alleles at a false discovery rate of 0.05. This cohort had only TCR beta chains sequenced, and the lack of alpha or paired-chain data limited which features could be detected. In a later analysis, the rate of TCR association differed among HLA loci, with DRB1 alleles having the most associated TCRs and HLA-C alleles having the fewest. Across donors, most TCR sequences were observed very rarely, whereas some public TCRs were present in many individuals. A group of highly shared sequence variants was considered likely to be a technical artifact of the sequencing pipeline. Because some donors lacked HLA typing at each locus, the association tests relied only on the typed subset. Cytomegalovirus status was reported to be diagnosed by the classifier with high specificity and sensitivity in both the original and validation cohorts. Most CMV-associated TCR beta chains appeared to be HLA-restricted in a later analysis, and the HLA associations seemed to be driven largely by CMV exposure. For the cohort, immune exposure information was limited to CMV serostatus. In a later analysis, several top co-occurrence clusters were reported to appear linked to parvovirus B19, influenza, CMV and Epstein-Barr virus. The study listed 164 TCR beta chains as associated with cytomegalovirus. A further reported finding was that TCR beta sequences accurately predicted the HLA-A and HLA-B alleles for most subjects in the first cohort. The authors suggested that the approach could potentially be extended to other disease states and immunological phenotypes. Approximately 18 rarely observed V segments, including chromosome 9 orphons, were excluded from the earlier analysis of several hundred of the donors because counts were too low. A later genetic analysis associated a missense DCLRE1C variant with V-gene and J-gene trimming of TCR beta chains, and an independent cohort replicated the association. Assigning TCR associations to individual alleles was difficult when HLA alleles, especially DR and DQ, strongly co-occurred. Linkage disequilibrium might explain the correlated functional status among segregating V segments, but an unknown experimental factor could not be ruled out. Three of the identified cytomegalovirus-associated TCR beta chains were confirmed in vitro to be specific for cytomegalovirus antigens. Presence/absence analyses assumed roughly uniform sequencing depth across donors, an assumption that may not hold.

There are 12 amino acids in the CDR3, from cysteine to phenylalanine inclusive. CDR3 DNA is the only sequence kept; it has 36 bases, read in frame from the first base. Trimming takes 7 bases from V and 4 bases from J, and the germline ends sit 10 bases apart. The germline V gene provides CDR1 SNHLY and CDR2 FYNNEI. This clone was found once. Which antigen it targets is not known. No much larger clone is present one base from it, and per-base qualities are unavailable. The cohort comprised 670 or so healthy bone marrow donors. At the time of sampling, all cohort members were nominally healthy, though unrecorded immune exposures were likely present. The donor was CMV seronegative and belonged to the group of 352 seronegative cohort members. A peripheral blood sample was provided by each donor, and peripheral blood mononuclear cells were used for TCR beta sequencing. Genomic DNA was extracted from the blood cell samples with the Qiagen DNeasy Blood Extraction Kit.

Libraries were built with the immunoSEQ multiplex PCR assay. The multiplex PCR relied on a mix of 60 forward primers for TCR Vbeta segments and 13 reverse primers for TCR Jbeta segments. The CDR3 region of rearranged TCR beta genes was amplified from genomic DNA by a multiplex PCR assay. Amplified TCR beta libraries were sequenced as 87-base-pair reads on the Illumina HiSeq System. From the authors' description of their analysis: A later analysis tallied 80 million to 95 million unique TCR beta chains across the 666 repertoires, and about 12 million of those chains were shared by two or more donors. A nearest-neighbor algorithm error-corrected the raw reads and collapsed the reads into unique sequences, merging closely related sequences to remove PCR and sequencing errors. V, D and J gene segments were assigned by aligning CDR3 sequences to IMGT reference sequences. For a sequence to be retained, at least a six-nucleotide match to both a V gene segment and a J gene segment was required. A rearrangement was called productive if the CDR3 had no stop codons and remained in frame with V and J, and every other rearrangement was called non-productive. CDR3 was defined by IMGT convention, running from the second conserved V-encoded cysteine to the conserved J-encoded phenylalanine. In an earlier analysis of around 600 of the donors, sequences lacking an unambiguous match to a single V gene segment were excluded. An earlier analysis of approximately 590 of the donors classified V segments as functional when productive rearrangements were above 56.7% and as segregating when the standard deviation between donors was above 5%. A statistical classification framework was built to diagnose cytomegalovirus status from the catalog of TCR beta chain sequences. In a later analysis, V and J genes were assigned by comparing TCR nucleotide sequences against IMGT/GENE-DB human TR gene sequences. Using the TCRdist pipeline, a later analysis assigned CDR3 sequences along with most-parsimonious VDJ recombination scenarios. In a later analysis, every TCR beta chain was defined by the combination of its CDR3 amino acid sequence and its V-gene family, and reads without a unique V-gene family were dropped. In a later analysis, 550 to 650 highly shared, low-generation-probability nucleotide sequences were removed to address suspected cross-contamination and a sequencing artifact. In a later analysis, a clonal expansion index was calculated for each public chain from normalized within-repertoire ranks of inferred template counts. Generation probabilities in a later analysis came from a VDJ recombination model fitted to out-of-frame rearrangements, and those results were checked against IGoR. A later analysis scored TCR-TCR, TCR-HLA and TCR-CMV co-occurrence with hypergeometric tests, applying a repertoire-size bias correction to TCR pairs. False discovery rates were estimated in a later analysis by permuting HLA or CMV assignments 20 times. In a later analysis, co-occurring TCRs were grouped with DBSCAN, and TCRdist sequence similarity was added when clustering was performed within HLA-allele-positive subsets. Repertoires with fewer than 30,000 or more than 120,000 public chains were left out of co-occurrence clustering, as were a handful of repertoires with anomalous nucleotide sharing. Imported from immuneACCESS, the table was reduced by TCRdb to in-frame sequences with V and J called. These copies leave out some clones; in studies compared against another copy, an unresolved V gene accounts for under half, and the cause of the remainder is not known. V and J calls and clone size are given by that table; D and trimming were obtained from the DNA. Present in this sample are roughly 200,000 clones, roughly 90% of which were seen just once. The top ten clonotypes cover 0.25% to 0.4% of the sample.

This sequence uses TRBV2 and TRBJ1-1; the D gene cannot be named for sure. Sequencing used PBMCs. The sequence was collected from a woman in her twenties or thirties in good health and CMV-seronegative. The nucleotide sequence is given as TGTGCCAGCACCGGGGAGCTCACTGAAGCTTTCTTT. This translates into CASTGELTEAFF.